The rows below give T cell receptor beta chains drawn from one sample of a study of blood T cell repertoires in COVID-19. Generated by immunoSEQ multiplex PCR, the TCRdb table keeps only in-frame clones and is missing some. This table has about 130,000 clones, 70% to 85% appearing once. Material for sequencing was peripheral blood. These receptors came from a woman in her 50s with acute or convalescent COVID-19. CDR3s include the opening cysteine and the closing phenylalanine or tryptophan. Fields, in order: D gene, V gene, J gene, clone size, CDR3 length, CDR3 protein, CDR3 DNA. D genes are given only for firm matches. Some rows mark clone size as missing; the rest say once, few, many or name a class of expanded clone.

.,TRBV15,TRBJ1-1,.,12,CATSSRDTEAFF,TGTGCCACCAGCAGCCGGGACACTGAAGCTTTCTTT
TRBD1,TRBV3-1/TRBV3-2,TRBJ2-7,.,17,CASSQDGLRDRAYEQYF,TGTGCCAGCAGCCAAGATGGCCTCCGGGACAGGGCCTACGAGCAGTACTTC
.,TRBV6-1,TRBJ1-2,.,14,CASSENIVTDGYTF,TGTGCCAGCAGTGAAAATATCGTCACGGATGGCTACACCTTC
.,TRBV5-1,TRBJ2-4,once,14,CASSTRGGKNIQYF,TGCGCCAGCAGCACACGAGGGGGAAAAAACATTCAGTACTTC
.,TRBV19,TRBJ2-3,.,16,CASSILRTPNTDTQYF,TGTGCCAGTAGTATACTTAGGACACCGAACACAGATACGCAGTATTTT
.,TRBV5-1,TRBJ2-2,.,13,CASSLAGTGELFF,TGCGCCAGCAGCTTGGCGGGGACCGGGGAGCTGTTTTTT
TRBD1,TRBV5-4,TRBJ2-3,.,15,CASSRPGQGTDTQYF,TGTGCCAGCAGCCGTCCGGGACAGGGGACAGATACGCAGTATTTT
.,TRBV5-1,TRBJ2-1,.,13,CASSLRLGDEQFF,TGCGCCAGCAGCTTAAGGCTGGGCGATGAGCAGTTCTTC
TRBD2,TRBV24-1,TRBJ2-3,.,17,CATSDSSGWEGTDTQYF,TGTGCCACCAGTGATTCTAGCGGGTGGGAGGGCACAGATACGCAGTATTTT
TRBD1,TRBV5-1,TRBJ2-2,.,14,CASSSGQGDGELFF,TGCGCCAGCAGCTCTGGACAGGGGGACGGGGAGCTGTTTTTT
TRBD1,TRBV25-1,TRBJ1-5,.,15,CASSETGTVNQPQHF,TGTGCCAGCAGTGAAACCGGGACAGTTAATCAGCCCCAGCATTTT
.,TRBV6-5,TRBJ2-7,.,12,CASSQDSSKQYF,TGTGCCAGCAGTCAGGACTCCTCGAAGCAGTACTTC
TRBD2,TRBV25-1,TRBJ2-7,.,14,CASSEAGDVYEQYF,TGTGCCAGCAGTGAAGCGGGGGACGTCTACGAGCAGTACTTC
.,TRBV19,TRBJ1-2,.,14,CASNVSPANYGYTF,TGTGCCAGTAACGTCAGTCCAGCTAACTATGGCTACACCTTC
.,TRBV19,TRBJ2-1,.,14,CASSITTGYNEQFF,TGTGCCAGTAGTATAACGACGGGGTACAATGAGCAGTTCTTC
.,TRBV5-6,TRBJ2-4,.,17,CASSLYKAREAKNIQYF,TGTGCCAGCAGCTTGTATAAGGCCAGGGAAGCCAAAAACATTCAGTACTTC
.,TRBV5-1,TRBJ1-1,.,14,CASSLDSRNTEAFF,TGCGCCAGCAGCTTGGACAGCCGGAACACTGAAGCTTTCTTT
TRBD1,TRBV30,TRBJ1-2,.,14,CAASGQGAIYGYTF,TGTGCTGCGTCTGGGCAGGGGGCAATCTATGGCTACACCTTC
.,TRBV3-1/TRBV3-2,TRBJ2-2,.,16,CASSLQGFSNTGELFF,TGTGCCAGCAGTTTACAGGGTTTTTCGAACACCGGGGAGCTGTTTTTT
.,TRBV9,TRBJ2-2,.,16,CASSLGWRPNTGELFF,TGTGCCAGCAGCCTAGGGTGGAGACCGAACACCGGGGAGCTGTTTTTT
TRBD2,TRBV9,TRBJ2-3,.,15,CASSEGLAGTDTQYF,TGTGCCAGCAGCGAGGGACTAGCGGGAACAGATACGCAGTATTTT
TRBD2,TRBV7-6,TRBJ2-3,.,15,CASSLLGGATDTQYF,TGTGCCAGCAGCTTACTCGGGGGGGCCACAGATACGCAGTATTTT
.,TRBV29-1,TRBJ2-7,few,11,CSVSVTYEQYF,TGCAGCGTTTCGGTGACCTACGAGCAGTACTTC
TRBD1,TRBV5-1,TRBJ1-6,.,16,CASSLTRDRGISPLHF,TGCGCCAGCAGCTTAACCCGGGACAGGGGGATTTCACCCCTCCACTTT
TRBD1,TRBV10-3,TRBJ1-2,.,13,CAISGPGQGGYTF,TGTGCCATCAGTGGACCGGGACAGGGTGGTTACACCTTC
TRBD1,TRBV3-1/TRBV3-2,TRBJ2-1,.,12,CASRRTGFEQFF,TGTGCCAGCAGGCGGACAGGGTTTGAGCAGTTCTTC
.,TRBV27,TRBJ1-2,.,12,CASRAGGYGYTF,TGTGCCAGCAGGGCTGGGGGGTATGGCTACACCTTC
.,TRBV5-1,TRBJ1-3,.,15,CASSPGVSGGNTIYF,TGCGCCAGCAGCCCCGGAGTTAGTGGGGGAAACACCATATATTTT
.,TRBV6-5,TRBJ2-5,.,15,CASSLPRIAQETQYF,TGTGCCAGCAGCCTACCGCGGATAGCGCAAGAGACCCAGTACTTC
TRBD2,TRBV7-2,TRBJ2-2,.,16,CASSTVLADYTGELFF,TGTGCCAGCAGTACTGTCCTAGCGGATTACACCGGGGAGCTGTTTTTT
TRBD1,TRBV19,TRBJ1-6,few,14,CASRDRANNSPLHF,TGTGCCAGCCGGGACAGGGCTAATAATTCACCCCTCCACTTT
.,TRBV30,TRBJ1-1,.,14,CAWNIRDENTEAFF,TGTGCCTGGAACATCAGGGATGAGAACACTGAAGCTTTCTTT
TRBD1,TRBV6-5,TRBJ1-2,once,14,CASSYGTVNYGYTF,TGTGCCAGCAGTTACGGGACAGTTAACTATGGCTACACCTTC
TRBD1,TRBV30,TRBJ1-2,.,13,CAWSVQGRGGYTF,TGTGCCTGGAGTGTACAGGGGCGAGGGGGCTACACCTTC
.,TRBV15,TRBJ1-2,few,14,CATSRDPASYGYTF,TGTGCCACCAGCAGAGACCCAGCGTCCTATGGCTACACCTTC
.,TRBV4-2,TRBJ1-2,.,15,CASSQDGGENYGYTF,TGTGCCAGCAGCCAAGATGGAGGCGAGAACTATGGCTACACCTTC
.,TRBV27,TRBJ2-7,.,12,CASRNRAGEQYF,TGTGCCAGCAGGAACAGGGCCGGGGAGCAGTACTTC
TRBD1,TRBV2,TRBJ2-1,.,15,CASSETGGSFNEQFF,TGTGCCAGCAGTGAGACAGGGGGCTCCTTCAATGAGCAGTTCTTC
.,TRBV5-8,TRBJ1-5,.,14,CASSLQQDYQPQHF,TGTGCCAGCAGTTTGCAACAGGATTATCAGCCCCAGCATTTT
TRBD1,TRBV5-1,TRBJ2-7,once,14,CASSWTGRSYEQYF,TGCGCCAGCAGCTGGACAGGGAGGTCCTACGAGCAGTACTTC
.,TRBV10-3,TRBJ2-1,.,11,CAISDDNEQFF,TGTGCCATCAGTGACGACAATGAGCAGTTCTTC
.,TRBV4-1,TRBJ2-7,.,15,CASSQDAGLAGEQYF,TGCGCCAGCAGCCAAGACGCGGGCCTCGCGGGGGAGCAGTACTTC
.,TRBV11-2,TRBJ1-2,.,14,CASSLGRGDYGYTF,TGTGCCAGCAGCTTAGGTCGCGGAGACTATGGCTACACCTTC
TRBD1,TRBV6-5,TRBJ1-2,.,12,CASSAGGPGYTF,TGTGCCAGCAGCGCAGGGGGACCTGGCTACACCTTC